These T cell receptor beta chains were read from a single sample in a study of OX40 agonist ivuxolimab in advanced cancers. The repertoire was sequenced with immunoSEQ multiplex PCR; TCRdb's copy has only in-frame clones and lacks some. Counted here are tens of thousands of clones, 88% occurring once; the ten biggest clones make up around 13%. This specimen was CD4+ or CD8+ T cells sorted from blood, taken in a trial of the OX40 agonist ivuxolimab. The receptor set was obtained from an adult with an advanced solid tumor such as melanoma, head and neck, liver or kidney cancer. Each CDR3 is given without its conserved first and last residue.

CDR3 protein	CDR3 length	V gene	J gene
ASSLRGEETQY	11	TRBV6-6	TRBJ2-5
ASSQLAGYMNEQF	13	TRBV4-3	TRBJ2-1
ASSTWGQGNQPQH	13	TRBV19	TRBJ1-5
ASNPTGVNEQY	11	TRBV5-6	TRBJ2-7
ASSLGVAGATSSF	13	TRBV5-5	TRBJ2-1
ASSYQGASGELF	12	TRBV6-5	TRBJ2-2
ASSPPGQGGTEAF	13	TRBV9	TRBJ1-1
ASSLSAGGIEKLF	13	TRBV7-9	TRBJ1-4
ASSLLAGRYNEQF	13	TRBV11-2	TRBJ2-1
ASSPWPTEMNTEAF	14	TRBV27	TRBJ1-1